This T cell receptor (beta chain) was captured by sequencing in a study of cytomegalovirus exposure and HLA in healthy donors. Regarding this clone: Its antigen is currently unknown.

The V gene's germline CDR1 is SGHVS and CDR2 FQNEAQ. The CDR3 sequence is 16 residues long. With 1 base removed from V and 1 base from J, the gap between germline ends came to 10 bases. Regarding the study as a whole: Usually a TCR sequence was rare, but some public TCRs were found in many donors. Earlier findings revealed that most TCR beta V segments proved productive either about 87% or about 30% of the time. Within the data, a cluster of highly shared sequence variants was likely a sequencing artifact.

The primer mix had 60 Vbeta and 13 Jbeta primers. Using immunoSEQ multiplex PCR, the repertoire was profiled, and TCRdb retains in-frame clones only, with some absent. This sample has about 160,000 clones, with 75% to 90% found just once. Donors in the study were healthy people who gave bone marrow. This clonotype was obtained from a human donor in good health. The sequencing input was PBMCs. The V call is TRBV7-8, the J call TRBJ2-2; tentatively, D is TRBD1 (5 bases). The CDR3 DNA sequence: TGTGCCAGCAGCTTAGAGGGGATAATGAACACCGGGGAGCTGTTTTTT. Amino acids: CASSLEGIMNTGELFF.